The rows below give T cell receptor beta chains drawn from one sample of a study of T cells in Graves' hyperthyroidism and ophthalmopathy. One entry per CDR3 protein, called by TCRdb with MiXCR from the multiplex PCR reads. Altogether about 560,000 distinct CDR3 sequences are present, 16% being singletons, with the ten largest covering around 19%. The sample comprised blood. These TCRs come from a woman between 18 and 29 years old with Graves' hyperthyroidism. Each CDR3 is given with its conserved first and last residue. The D gene is left open where the match is weak. A row's size may be missing; if present it is once, few, many or a size class.

V,J,size,D,DNA,CDR3
TRBV6-1,TRBJ1-5,few,.,TGTGCCAGCGCGCCGTCAGCCCGAGTTTCCAATCAGCCCCAGCATTTT,CASAPSARVSNQPQHF
TRBV12-3/TRBV12-4,TRBJ2-7,many,TRBD1,TGTGCCAGCAGTTTCAGGTTAGGGGACAGGCAATCCTACGAGCAGTACTTC,CASSFRLGDRQSYEQYF
TRBV7-9,TRBJ2-3,few,.,TGTGCCAGCAGCTTAGCCGGGACTTACACAGATACGCAGTATTTT,CASSLAGTYTDTQYF
TRBV27,TRBJ2-1,many,TRBD2,TGTGCCAGCAGTGAGACGGGACTAGCGGGAGAACCGGGAAATGAGCAGTTCTTC,CASSETGLAGEPGNEQFF
TRBV4-2,TRBJ2-5,few,TRBD2,TGTGCCAGCAGCCAAGGAATGACTAGCGGTATTCAAGAGACCCAGTACTTC,CASSQGMTSGIQETQYF
TRBV24-1,TRBJ2-7,.,TRBD1,TGTGCCACCAGTGACGCGAGACAGGGTACCTACGAGCAGTACTTC,CATSDARQGTYEQYF
TRBV11-2,TRBJ1-4,many,.,TGTGCCAGCAGCCACAGCGGGACCGAAAAACTGTTTTTT,CASSHSGTEKLFF
TRBV5-1,TRBJ2-1,.,TRBD2,TGCGCCAGCAGCTTGGCCCGACTAGCGGGGATTTACAATGAGCAGTTCTTC,CASSLARLAGIYNEQFF
TRBV6-1,TRBJ2-1,few,.,TGTGCCAGCAGTTATCCACCTAATCTCGCGGATTTCTACAATGAGCAGTTCTTC,CASSYPPNLADFYNEQFF
TRBV11-2,TRBJ2-2,many,TRBD1,TGTGCCAGCAGCCAGGGGGTGGGGGCCGGGGAGCTGTTTTTT,CASSQGVGAGELFF
TRBV28,TRBJ1-4,few,.,TGTGCCACCCGTGCAACTAATGAAAAACTGTTTTTT,CATRATNEKLFF
TRBV27,TRBJ2-5,.,TRBD2,TGTGCCAGCACCCAGGGGCAAGCGGGGGGCTTCCAAGAGACCCAGTACTTC,CASTQGQAGGFQETQYF
TRBV6-2/TRBV6-3,TRBJ1-5,few,.,TGTGCCAGCAGTGACGAGACAGTCTATAGCAATCAGCCCCAGCATTTT,CASSDETVYSNQPQHF
TRBV7-9,TRBJ2-2,few,.,TGTGCCAGCATGGTGGCGGGACTTCTAAACACCGGGGAGCTGTTTTTT,CASMVAGLLNTGELFF
TRBV20-1,TRBJ2-7,.,TRBD2,TGCAGTGCTACTCCAATACCGGGACTAGCGGCACTAAGGTACGAGCAGTACTTC,CSATPIPGLAALRYEQYF
TRBV7-9,TRBJ1-1,.,.,TGTGCCAGCAGCTTAGCTGGAACAGAGACTTTCTTT,CASSLAGTETFF
TRBV7-9,TRBJ2-5,few,TRBD2,TGTGCCGGCAGCTTCCGGGGGGGCATAGAGACCCAGTACTTC,CAGSFRGGIETQYF
TRBV19,TRBJ2-2,.,.,TGTGCCAGTAGTATAGCGGAGGGGGGGAAGATGTTTTTT,CASSIAEGGKMFF
TRBV19,TRBJ1-1,.,.,TGTGCCAGTAGGGCCTCGGGACACCCGAACACTGAAGCTTTCTTT,CASRASGHPNTEAFF
TRBV30,TRBJ1-5,.,.,TGTGCCTGGAGTGTATGGCAGGTCAATCAGCCCCAGCATTTT,CAWSVWQVNQPQHF
TRBV5-1,TRBJ1-1,.,.,TGCGCCAGCAGCAAACCACAGGAGAACACTGAAGCTTTCTTT,CASSKPQENTEAFF
TRBV12-3/TRBV12-4,TRBJ2-3,.,.,TGTGCCAGCACTTCCCCGCACCACCCAGGCACAGATACGCAGTATTTT,CASTSPHHPGTDTQYF
TRBV20-1,TRBJ2-1,many,.,TGCAGTGCTAGTACCAAACAACGCGGGGGCCTTAGCTCCTACAATGAGCAGTTCTTC,CSASTKQRGGLSSYNEQFF
TRBV30,TRBJ2-7,.,TRBD2,TGTGCCTGGAGGAATAGCGGGAGGGACTCCTACGAGCAGTACTTC,CAWRNSGRDSYEQYF
TRBV12-3/TRBV12-4,TRBJ1-2,.,TRBD1,TGTGCCAGCAGGCACTCAGGGGGTAACGGTGGCTACACCTTC,CASRHSGGNGGYTF
TRBV7-2,TRBJ2-1,few,TRBD2,TGTGCCAGCAGCCCGGGACTAGCGGGAGGACGATACAATGAGCAGTTCTTC,CASSPGLAGGRYNEQFF
TRBV29-1,TRBJ2-3,few,TRBD1,TGCAGCGTCCGACGGAGCCGGGACAGGGGCATCACAGATACGCAGTATTTT,CSVRRSRDRGITDTQYF
TRBV20-1,TRBJ2-1,many,TRBD2,TGCAGTGCTAGGGCTACTAGCGGGAGTAGGTGGAATGAGCAGTTCTTC,CSARATSGSRWNEQFF
TRBV20-1,TRBJ2-7,.,TRBD2,TGCAACGCGGGTAGCGGGAGGCTGGGGGAGCAGTACTTC,CNAGSGRLGEQYF
TRBV28,TRBJ2-1,many,TRBD2,TGTGCCAGCAGTTTATGGCCCCGGGCTAGCGGGGAGCAGTTCTTC,CASSLWPRASGEQFF
TRBV11-2,TRBJ2-1,many,TRBD2,TGTGCCAGCAGCTTAGTCGGGACTAGCGGGTACAATGAGCAGTTCTTC,CASSLVGTSGYNEQFF
TRBV5-1,TRBJ2-1,few,.,TGCGCCAGCAGCTTAAACCAACCCAAGTACAATGAGCAGTTCTTC,CASSLNQPKYNEQFF
TRBV6-2/TRBV6-3,TRBJ1-2,.,.,TGTGCCAGCAGCCCCGGACCCACCCATGGCTACACCTTC,CASSPGPTHGYTF
TRBV4-1,TRBJ2-1,few,.,TGCGCCAGCAGCCATCCCAAGGCGGGGTACAATGAGCAGTTCTTC,CASSHPKAGYNEQFF
TRBV6-2/TRBV6-3,TRBJ2-1,few,.,TGTGCCAGCACCCGGGGGGCTGCGGGGACGTTCTTC,CASTRGAAGTFF
TRBV29-1,TRBJ2-5,once,.,TGCAGCGTTGAGACTGGGGGCCCGAAGCCCCAGTACTTC,CSVETGGPKPQYF